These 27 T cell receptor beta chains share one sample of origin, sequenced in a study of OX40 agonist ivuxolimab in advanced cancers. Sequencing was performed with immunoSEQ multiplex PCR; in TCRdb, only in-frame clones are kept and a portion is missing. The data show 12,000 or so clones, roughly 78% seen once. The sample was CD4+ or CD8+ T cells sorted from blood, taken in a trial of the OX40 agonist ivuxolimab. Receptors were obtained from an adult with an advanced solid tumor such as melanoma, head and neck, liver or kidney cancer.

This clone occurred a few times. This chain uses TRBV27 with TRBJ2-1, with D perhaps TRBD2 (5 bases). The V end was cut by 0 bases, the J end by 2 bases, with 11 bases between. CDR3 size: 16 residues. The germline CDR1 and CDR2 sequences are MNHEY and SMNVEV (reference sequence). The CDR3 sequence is CASSLSGWEPYNEQFF. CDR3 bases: TGTGCCAGCAGTTTATCCGGATGGGAGCCCTACAATGAGCAGTTCTTC.

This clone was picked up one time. CDR3 residues: CASTSGTTEAFF. CDR3 nucleotide sequence: TGTGCCAGCACCTCTGGTACCACTGAAGCTTTCTTT. This rearrangement joins TRBV7-6 to TRBJ1-1; D gene uncertain. The CDR3 has 12 residues. With 7 bases removed from V and 4 bases from J, the gap between germline ends came to 10 bases. The V gene's germline CDR1 is SGHVS and CDR2 FNYEAQ.

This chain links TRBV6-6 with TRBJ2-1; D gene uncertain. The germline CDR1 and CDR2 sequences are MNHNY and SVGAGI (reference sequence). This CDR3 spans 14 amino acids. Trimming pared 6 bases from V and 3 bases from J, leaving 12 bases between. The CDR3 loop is CASRQGASYNEQFF. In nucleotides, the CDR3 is TGTGCCAGCAGGCAAGGAGCGAGCTACAATGAGCAGTTCTTC.

Here the CDR3 DNA reads TGTGCCAGCAGCCGGCCAGGGACAGGGCCTTACTCCTACGAGCAGTACTTC. It specifies CASSRPGTGPYSYEQYF. This chain connects TRBV7-9 to TRBJ2-5; 9 nucleotides line up with TRBD1. The assigned J gene may be wrong: the sequence end matches TRBJ2-7 better. The CDR3 contains 17 residues. In germline, CDR1 is SEHNR, CDR2 FQNEAQ (reference sequence).

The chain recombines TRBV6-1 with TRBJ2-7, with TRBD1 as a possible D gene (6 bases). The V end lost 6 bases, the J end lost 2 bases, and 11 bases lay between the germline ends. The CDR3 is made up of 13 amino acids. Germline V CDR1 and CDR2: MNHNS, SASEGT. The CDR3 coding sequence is TGTGCCAGCAGCAGACAGGCCCCCTACGAGCAGTACTTC. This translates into CASSRQAPYEQYF.

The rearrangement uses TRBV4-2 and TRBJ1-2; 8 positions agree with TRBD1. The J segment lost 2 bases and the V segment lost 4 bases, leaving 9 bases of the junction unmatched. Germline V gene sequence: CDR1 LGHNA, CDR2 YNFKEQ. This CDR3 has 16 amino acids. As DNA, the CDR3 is TGTGCCAGCAGCCGGACAGGGTTAAACAACAACTATGGCTACACCTTC. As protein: CASSRTGLNNNYGYTF.

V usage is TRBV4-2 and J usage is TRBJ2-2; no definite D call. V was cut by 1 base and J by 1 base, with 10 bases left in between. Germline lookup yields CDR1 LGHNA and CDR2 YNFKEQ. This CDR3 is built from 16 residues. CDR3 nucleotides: TGTGCCAGCAGCCAAGTCACCAAAGGGAACACCGGGGAGCTGTTTTTT. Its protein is CASSQVTKGNTGELFF.

The CDR3 loop reads CASSYSSGNYGYTF. The CDR3 nucleotides read TGTGCCAGCAGTTACTCATCAGGGAACTATGGCTACACCTTC. The rearrangement joins TRBV6-5 to TRBJ1-2; TRBD1 might be the D (5 bases). CDR3 length equals 14 residues. Germline V gene sequence: CDR1 MNHEY, CDR2 SVGAGI. The V gene lost 0 bases and the J gene lost 2 bases, with 7 bases spanning the gap.

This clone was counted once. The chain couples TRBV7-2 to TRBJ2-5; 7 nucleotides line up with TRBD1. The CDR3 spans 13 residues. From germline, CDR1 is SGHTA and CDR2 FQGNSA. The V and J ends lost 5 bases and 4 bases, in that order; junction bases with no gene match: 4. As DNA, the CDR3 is TGTGCCAGCAGCATTCGACAGGGAGAGACCCAGTACTTC. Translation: CASSIRQGETQYF.

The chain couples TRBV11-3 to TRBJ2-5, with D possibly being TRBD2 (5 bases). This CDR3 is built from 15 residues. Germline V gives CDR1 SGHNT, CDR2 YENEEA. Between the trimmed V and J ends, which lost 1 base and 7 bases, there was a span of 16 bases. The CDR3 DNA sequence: TGTGCCAGCAGCTTAGGTTCAGCGGAGGCCGCGACCCAGTACTTC. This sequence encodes CASSLGSAEAATQYF.

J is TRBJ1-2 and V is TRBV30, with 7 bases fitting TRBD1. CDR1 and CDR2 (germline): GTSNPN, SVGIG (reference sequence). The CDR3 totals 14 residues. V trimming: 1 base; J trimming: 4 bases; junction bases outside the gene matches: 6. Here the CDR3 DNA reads TGTGCCTGGAGTGAGAGGGGGCTTTCCTATGGCTACACCTTC. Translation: CAWSERGLSYGYTF.

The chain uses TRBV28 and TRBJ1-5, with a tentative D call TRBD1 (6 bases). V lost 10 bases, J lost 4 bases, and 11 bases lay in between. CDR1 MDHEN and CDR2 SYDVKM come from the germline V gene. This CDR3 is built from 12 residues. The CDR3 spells CATQRGNQPQHF. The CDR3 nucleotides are TGTGCCACCCAGAGGGGGAATCAGCCCCAGCATTTT.

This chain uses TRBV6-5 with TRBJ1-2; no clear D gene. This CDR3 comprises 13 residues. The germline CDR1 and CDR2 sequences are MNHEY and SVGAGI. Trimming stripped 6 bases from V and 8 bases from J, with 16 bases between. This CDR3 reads CASSQGGINGYTF. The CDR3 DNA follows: TGTGCCAGCAGCCAAGGAGGGATTAACGGCTACACCTTC.

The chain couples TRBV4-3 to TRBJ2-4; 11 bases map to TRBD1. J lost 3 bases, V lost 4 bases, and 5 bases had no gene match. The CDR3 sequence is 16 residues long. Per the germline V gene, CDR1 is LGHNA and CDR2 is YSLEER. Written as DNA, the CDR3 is TGCGCCAGCAGCCCCACCGGGACAGGGGGCAAAAACATTCAGTACTTC. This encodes CASSPTGTGGKNIQYF.

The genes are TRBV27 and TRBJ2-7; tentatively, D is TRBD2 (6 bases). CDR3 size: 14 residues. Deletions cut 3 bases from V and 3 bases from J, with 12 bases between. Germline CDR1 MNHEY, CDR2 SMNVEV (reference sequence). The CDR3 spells CASSFLAESYEQYF. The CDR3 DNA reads TGTGCCAGCAGTTTTTTAGCGGAGAGCTACGAGCAGTACTTC.

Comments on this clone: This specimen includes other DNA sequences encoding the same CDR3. The DNA of the CDR3 is TGCGCCAGCAGCCTCAGAGAAGGGCTAGCGGGAGTCAATGAGCAGTTCTTC. Protein: CASSLREGLAGVNEQFF. V is TRBV4-3 and J is TRBJ2-1; 10 nucleotides line up with TRBD2. The junction had 12 bases not matched to a gene; V was cut back by 4 bases and J by 6 bases. Germline-derived CDR1 and CDR2 are LGHNA and YSLEER. The CDR3 sequence is 17 residues long.

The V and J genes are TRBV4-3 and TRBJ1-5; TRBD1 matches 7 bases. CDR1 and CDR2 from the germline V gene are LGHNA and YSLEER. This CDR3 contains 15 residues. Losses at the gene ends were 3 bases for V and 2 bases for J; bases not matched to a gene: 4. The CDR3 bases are TGCGCCAGCAGCCAGCGGGACAGTGGCAATCAGCCCCAGCATTTT. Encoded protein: CASSQRDSGNQPQHF.

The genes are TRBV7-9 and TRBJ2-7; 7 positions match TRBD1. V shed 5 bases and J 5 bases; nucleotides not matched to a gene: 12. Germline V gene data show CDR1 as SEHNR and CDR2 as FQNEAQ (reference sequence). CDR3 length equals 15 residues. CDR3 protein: CASSPVPGQPHEQYF. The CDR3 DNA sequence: TGTGCCAGCAGCCCCGTCCCGGGACAGCCCCACGAGCAGTACTTC.

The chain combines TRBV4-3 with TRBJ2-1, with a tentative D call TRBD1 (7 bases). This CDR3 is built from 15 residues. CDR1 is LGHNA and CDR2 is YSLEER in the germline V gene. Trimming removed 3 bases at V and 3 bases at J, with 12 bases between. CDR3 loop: CASSQEGAGYNEQFF. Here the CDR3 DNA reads TGCGCCAGCAGCCAGGAGGGGGCAGGCTACAATGAGCAGTTCTTC.

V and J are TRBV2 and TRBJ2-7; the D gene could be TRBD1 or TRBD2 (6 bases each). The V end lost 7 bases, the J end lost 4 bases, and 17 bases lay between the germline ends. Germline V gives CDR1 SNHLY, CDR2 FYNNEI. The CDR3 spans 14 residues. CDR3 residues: CASTPGDFLYEQYF. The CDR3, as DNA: TGTGCCAGCACCCCAGGGGACTTCCTTTACGAGCAGTACTTC.

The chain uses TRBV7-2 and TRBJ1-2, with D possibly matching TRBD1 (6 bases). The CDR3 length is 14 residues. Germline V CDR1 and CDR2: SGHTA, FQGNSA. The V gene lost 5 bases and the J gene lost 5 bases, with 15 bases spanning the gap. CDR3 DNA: TGTGCCAGCAGCCTCAGGGGTCGCGAATATGGCTACACCTTC. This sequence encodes CASSLRGREYGYTF.

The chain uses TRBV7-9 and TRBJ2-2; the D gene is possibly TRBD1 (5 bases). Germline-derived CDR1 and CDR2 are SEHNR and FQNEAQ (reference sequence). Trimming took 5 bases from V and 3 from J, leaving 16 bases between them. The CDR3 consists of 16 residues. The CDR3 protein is CASSPRQPWDTGELFF. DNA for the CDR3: TGTGCCAGCAGCCCAAGACAGCCCTGGGACACCGGGGAGCTGTTTTTT. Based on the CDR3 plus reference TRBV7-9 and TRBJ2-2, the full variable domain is DTGVSQNPRHKITKRGQNVTFRCDPISEHNRLYWYRQTLGQGPEFLTYFQNEAQLEKSRLLSDRFSAERPKGSFSTLEIQRTEQGDSAMYLCASSPRQPWDTGELFFGEGSRLTVL.

The chain's CDR3 is CASSLGQDYEQYF. The CDR3 DNA reads TGTGCCAGCAGTCTCGGACAGGACTATGAGCAGTACTTC. This sequence joins TRBV2 and TRBJ2-7; TRBD1 might be the D (7 bases). With 5 bases removed from V and 7 bases from J, the gap between germline ends came to 15 bases. This CDR3 is built from 13 residues. Germline loops: CDR1 SNHLY, CDR2 FYNNEI.

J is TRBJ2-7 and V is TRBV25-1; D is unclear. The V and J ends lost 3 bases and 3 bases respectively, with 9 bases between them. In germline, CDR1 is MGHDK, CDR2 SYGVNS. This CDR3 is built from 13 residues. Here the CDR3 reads CASSDGAYYEQYF. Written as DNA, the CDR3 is TGTGCCAGCAGTGACGGAGCCTACTACGAGCAGTACTTC.

The CDR3 region has the DNA TGTGCTAGTGGTTCTGGGGTGGCATTTACTGAGCAGTTCTTC. This translates into CASGSGVAFTEQFF. This chain joins TRBV12-5 and TRBJ2-1; unclear D gene. V lost 4 bases, J lost 9 bases, and 16 bases lay in between. The germline V gene has CDR1 LGHNT and CDR2 FRNRAP. The CDR3 is 14 amino acids. Full variable domain (remainder filled in from reference TRBV12-5 and TRBJ2-1): DARVTQTPRHKVTEMGQEVTMRCQPILGHNTVFWYRQTMMQGLELLAYFRNRAPLDDSGMPKDRFSAEMPDATLATLKIQPSEPRDSAVYFCASGSGVAFTEQFFGPGTRLTVL.

This chain's CDR3 is CASSPGTFVYEQYF. Here the CDR3 DNA reads TGTGCCAGCAGCCCCGGGACATTCGTCTACGAGCAGTACTTC. The chain employs TRBV5-6 and TRBJ2-7; a possible D gene is TRBD1 (6 bases). Germline CDR1 reads SGHDT; CDR2 reads YYEEEE. This CDR3 contains 14 residues. Trimming left V 4 bases short and J 3 bases short, with 14 bases between.

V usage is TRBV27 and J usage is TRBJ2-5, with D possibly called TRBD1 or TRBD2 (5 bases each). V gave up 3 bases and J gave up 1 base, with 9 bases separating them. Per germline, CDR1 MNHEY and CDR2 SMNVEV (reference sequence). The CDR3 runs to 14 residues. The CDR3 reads CASSFLGGQETQYF. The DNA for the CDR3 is TGTGCCAGCAGTTTCCTTGGGGGCCAAGAGACCCAGTACTTC.